These 24 T cell receptor beta chains were sequenced from one sample in a study of T cells in localized non-small cell lung cancer. This table comes from immunoSEQ multiplex PCR, and its TCRdb copy is limited to in-frame clones, with some not included. The sample contains about 130,000 clones, around 90% of which appear only once. The sequenced sample was peripheral blood, obtained before any cancer treatment. Every receptor here comes from a female donor at least 60 years old with stage I lung adenocarcinoma.

This chain uses TRBV7-3 with TRBJ2-1, with D perhaps given as TRBD1 or TRBD2 (5 bases each). Germline CDR1 reads SGHTA; CDR2 reads FQGTGA. The CDR3 length is 16 residues. Deletions cut 1 base from V and 8 bases from J, with 18 bases between. DNA of the CDR3: TGTGCCAGCAGCTTAAGGGGGATCTCTTCGGCACATGAGCAGTTCTTC. Its protein is CASSLRGISSAHEQFF. Using reference TRBV7-3 and TRBJ2-1 for the parts outside the CDR3, the full variable domain is GAGVSQTPSNKVTEKGKYVELRCDPISGHTALYWYRQSLGQGPEFLIYFQGTGAADDSGLPNDRFFAVRPEGSVSTLKIQRTERGDSAVYLCASSLRGISSAHEQFFGPGTRLTVL.

This clone turned up a few times. The chain recombines TRBV7-8 with TRBJ2-1; 8 bases are shared with TRBD2. Per the germline V gene, CDR1 is SGHVS and CDR2 is FQNEAQ. CDR3 length equals 14 residues. V dropped 11 bases and J dropped 5; count of bases not matched to a gene: 11. The CDR3 DNA reads as TGTGCCTCCTCCCAGACTAGCGTCCACAATGAGCAGTTCTTC. This codes for CASSQTSVHNEQFF.

This clone is a singleton in its sample. This chain connects TRBV6-5 to TRBJ2-1, with D tentatively TRBD2 (5 bases). Trimming took off 4 bases at V and 4 bases at J, with 14 bases between the two ends. This CDR3 has 15 amino acids. Looked up from germline, CDR1 is MNHEY and CDR2 is SVGAGI. The CDR3 sequence is CASSSIRGRYNEQFF. The CDR3 DNA reads TGTGCCAGCAGTTCGATTCGAGGGCGATACAATGAGCAGTTCTTC.

The chain carries TRBV6-5 and TRBJ1-1, with D possibly matching TRBD1 (5 bases). Germline CDR1 reads MNHEY; CDR2 reads SVGAGI. Trimming removed 0 bases at V and 1 base at J, with 9 bases between. This CDR3 comprises 15 residues. The CDR3 DNA follows: TGTGCCAGCAGTTACTCCCCGGGGGGGAACACTGAAGCTTTCTTT. Protein product: CASSYSPGGNTEAFF.

The chain links TRBV11-1 to TRBJ2-7; D unresolved. Germline V gene lookup returns CDR1 SGHAT and CDR2 FQDESV (reference sequence). V shed 1 base and J shed 0 bases, with 7 bases lying between them. The CDR3 runs to 14 residues. CDR3: CASSLGVASYEQYF. CDR3 in DNA: TGTGCCAGCAGCTTAGGTGTGGCCTCCTACGAGCAGTACTTC.

The chain couples TRBV10-3 to TRBJ1-4; D possibly corresponds to TRBD1 (5 bases). Germline lookup yields CDR1 ENHRY and CDR2 SYGVKD. This CDR3 is built from 14 residues. V lost 4 bases and J lost 8, with 14 bases in between. This CDR3 is CAISAGAFGEKLFF. CDR3 DNA: TGTGCCATCAGTGCTGGGGCCTTCGGAGAAAAACTGTTTTTT.

The V gene is TRBV28, the J gene TRBJ1-2; tentative D call: TRBD1 (6 bases). The V gene lost 6 bases and the J gene lost 5 bases, with 13 bases spanning the gap. Per the germline V gene, CDR1 is MDHEN and CDR2 is SYDVKM. The CDR3 extends over 13 amino acids. CDR3 residues: CASRSTGLYGYTF. The CDR3, as DNA: TGTGCCAGCAGGTCCACAGGGCTGTATGGCTACACCTTC.

V usage is TRBV7-9 and J usage is TRBJ2-2; D not resolved. Germline V gene lookup returns CDR1 SEHNR and CDR2 FQNEAQ (reference sequence). The CDR3 spans 13 residues. V was shortened by 9 bases and J by 6 bases, with 14 bases between the two germline ends. This CDR3 is CASIRPDAGELFF. CDR3 sequence (DNA): TGTGCCAGTATACGACCGGACGCCGGGGAGCTGTTTTTT.

The chain has TRBV18 and TRBJ1-2; possible D gene TRBD1, 6 bases. The CDR3 sequence is 13 residues long. Germline-derived CDR1 and CDR2 are KGHSH and LQKENI. V was cut by 6 bases and J by 5 bases, with 13 bases left in between. Written as DNA, the CDR3 is TGTGCCAGCTCTCTTGACAGGATTTATGGCTACACCTTC. Translating gives CASSLDRIYGYTF.

The V call is TRBV2, the J call TRBJ2-2, with TRBD1 matching 7 bases. After removal of 2 bases from V and 7 bases from J, the junction contained 7 bases not matched to a gene. Germline lookup yields CDR1 SNHLY and CDR2 FYNNEI. This CDR3 spans 15 amino acids. The CDR3 region has the DNA TGTGCCAGCAGTGAAACACCGCAGGGGGTCGGGGAGCTGTTTTTT. It encodes CASSETPQGVGELFF.

CDR3 sequence reads: CASKRGAQGAYTEAFF. The CDR3 DNA sequence: TGTGCCAGTAAAAGAGGGGCACAGGGGGCGTACACTGAAGCTTTCTTT. The chain uses TRBV19 and TRBJ1-1; 9 nucleotides line up with TRBD1. V lost 7 bases to trimming and J lost 3 bases; unmatched junction nucleotides: 12. The CDR3 runs to 16 residues. Per germline, CDR1 LNHDA and CDR2 SQIVND (reference sequence).

The chain carries TRBV28 and TRBJ2-3; D remains unclear. V was clipped by 5 bases and J by 3 bases, with 12 bases between them. The CDR3 is made up of 14 amino acids. Per germline, CDR1 MDHEN and CDR2 SYDVKM. DNA of the CDR3: TGTGCCAGCAGTGCCAACAAGAGAACAGATACGCAGTATTTT. It encodes CASSANKRTDTQYF.

This chain connects TRBV7-3 to TRBJ1-1; tentatively, D is TRBD1 (5 bases). V was pared by 7 bases and J by 1 base, with 13 bases between. Germline-derived CDR1 and CDR2 are SGHTA and FQGTGA. The CDR3 is 14 amino acids. CDR3 sequence (DNA): TGTGCCAGCACCTCAGGGCAGGGGAACACTGAAGCTTTCTTT. It yields the protein CASTSGQGNTEAFF.

This clone was seen just once. The V and J genes are TRBV28 and TRBJ1-5, with unresolved D. CDR1 is MDHEN and CDR2 is SYDVKM in the germline V gene. There are 15 residues in the CDR3. V shed 6 bases and J shed 0 bases, with 12 bases lying between them. The CDR3 nucleotides are TGTGCCAGCAGGACCAGACGGCTTAGCAATCAGCCCCAGCATTTT. Protein sequence: CASRTRRLSNQPQHF.

The V call is TRBV28, the J call TRBJ2-1, with TRBD2 identical over 10 bases. Germline-derived CDR1 and CDR2 are MDHEN and SYDVKM. This CDR3 has 19 amino acids. With V trimmed by 7 bases and J by 6 bases, 21 bases remained unmatched. Here the CDR3 DNA reads TGTGCCAGCAATAACTCCCCAGCGGGAGGGCCGTCGAGGATCAATGAGCAGTTCTTC. Translating it yields CASNNSPAGGPSRINEQFF. Based on the CDR3 plus reference TRBV28 and TRBJ2-1, the full variable domain is DVKVTQSSRYLVKRTGEKVFLECVQDMDHENMFWYRQDPGLGLRLIYFSYDVKMKEKGDIPEGYSVSREKKERFSLILESASTNQTSMYLCASNNSPAGGPSRINEQFFGPGTRLTVL.

The V and J genes are TRBV30 and TRBJ2-7; TRBD1 aligns across 9 bases. J was trimmed by 1 base and V by 4 bases; bases with no gene match: 14. The V gene's germline CDR1 is GTSNPN and CDR2 SVGIG (reference sequence). This CDR3 region has 17 residues. The CDR3 sequence is CAWNHSPTGTGSYEQYF. The CDR3 coding sequence is TGTGCCTGGAACCACTCTCCCACCGGGACAGGGTCCTACGAGCAGTACTTC. The full variable domain, rest sourced from reference TRBV30 and TRBJ2-7, is SQTIHQWPATLVQPVGSPLSLECTVEGTSNPNLYWYRQAAGRGLQLLFYSVGIGQISSEVPQNLSASRPQDRQFILSSKKLLLSDSGFYLCAWNHSPTGTGSYEQYFGPGTRLTVT.

As DNA, the CDR3 is TGTGCCAGCAGCTTGGGGCCTAATGAAAAACTGTTTTTT. Translating it yields CASSLGPNEKLFF. The chain joins TRBV7-8 to TRBJ1-4; D is possibly TRBD1 (5 bases). V was cut by 3 bases and J by 3 bases, with 5 bases left in between. The germline V gene has CDR1 SGHVS and CDR2 FQNEAQ. The CDR3 contains 13 residues.

The chain uses TRBV7-3 and TRBJ2-1; 11 nucleotides agree with TRBD2. Germline V gene sequence: CDR1 SGHTA, CDR2 FQGTGA. This CDR3 contains 15 residues. The V and J ends lost 3 bases and 10 bases, in that order; junction bases with no gene match: 8. CDR3 sequence (DNA): TGTGCCAGCAGCTTTTGGCTAGCGGGAGGCTGGGAGCAGTTCTTC. Its protein product is CASSFWLAGGWEQFF. Supplemented by reference TRBV7-3 and TRBJ2-1, the full variable domain reads GAGVSQTPSNKVTEKGKYVELRCDPISGHTALYWYRQSLGQGPEFLIYFQGTGAADDSGLPNDRFFAVRPEGSVSTLKIQRTERGDSAVYLCASSFWLAGGWEQFFGPGTRLTVL.

The gene calls are TRBV28 and TRBJ1-1, with D possibly TRBD1 on 5 matching bases. Germline lookup yields CDR1 MDHEN and CDR2 SYDVKM. The CDR3 length is 12 residues. V dropped 6 bases and J dropped 7 bases, with 12 bases sitting between them. The CDR3 DNA reads TGTGCCAGCAGATTTTCAAGGGGTGAAGCTTTCTTT. Translated, it gives CASRFSRGEAFF.

The CDR3 bases are TGTGCCACCAGTGGTAGGGGCCAGGAAAAAACTAACTATGGCTACACCTTC. Its protein is CATSGRGQEKTNYGYTF. V usage is TRBV15 and J usage is TRBJ1-2; perhaps TRBD1 as D (5 bases). The germline gives CDR1 LNHNV, CDR2 YYDKDF (reference sequence). The CDR3 consists of 17 residues. V was cut by 6 bases and J by 0 bases, with 20 bases left in between.

The rearrangement joins TRBV4-1 to TRBJ1-4, with a weak D call TRBD1 (6 bases). The ends were cut back, 1 base at V and 8 bases at J, with 17 bases in the middle. The CDR3 length is 16 residues. Germline-derived CDR1 and CDR2 are MGHRA and YSYEKL. The CDR3 DNA reads as TGCGCCAGCAGCCAAGGGTACCGGGACACTGGGGAAAAACTGTTTTTT. Its translation: CASSQGYRDTGEKLFF.

The rearrangement joins TRBV6-5 to TRBJ1-1, with 7 bases matching TRBD1. Trimming took 5 bases from V and 4 from J; bases not matched to a gene: 4. Germline lookup yields CDR1 MNHEY and CDR2 SVGAGI. This CDR3 spans 13 amino acids. CDR3 in amino acids: CASSRDSSTEAFF. The CDR3 DNA reads as TGTGCCAGCAGTAGGGACAGCAGCACTGAAGCTTTCTTT.

The chain combines TRBV5-5 with TRBJ2-5; tentatively, D is TRBD2 (6 bases). V lost 3 bases and J lost 5, with 14 bases in between. CDR1 is SGHKS and CDR2 is YYEKEE in the germline V gene (reference sequence). The CDR3 consists of 14 residues. The CDR3 sequence: CASSSTSYRETQYF. CDR3 DNA sequence: TGTGCCAGCAGCTCGACTAGTTATCGGGAGACCCAGTACTTC.

V is TRBV6-6 and J is TRBJ2-7; D is perhaps TRBD1 (5 bases). This CDR3 is 14 amino acids long. The V gene's germline CDR1 is MNHNY and CDR2 SVGAGI (reference sequence). Between the trimmed V and J ends, which lost 2 bases and 3 bases, there was a span of 11 bases. CDR3 region: CASSYRIRDYEQYF. The CDR3 coding sequence is TGTGCCAGCAGTTACCGAATCAGGGACTACGAGCAGTACTTC.